This T cell receptor beta chain was observed in a study of blood T cell repertoires in COVID-19. Turning to the study itself: T cells, B-cell-depleted T cells, or PBMCs supplied cDNA or gDNA.

The authors' processing: For nucleated cells, counts were estimated from reference gene primer amplification. The protocol was immunoSEQ multiplex PCR, while the TCRdb copy is restricted to in-frame clones and leaves out a portion. The V and J calls and clone size are taken from that table; D and trimming were inferred from the DNA. The data show 130,000 or so clones, about 81% seen once. This clone showed up just once. V was trimmed by 4 bases and J by 2 bases, leaving 18 bases between them. The CDR3 consists of 16 residues. CDR1 SGHDN and CDR2 FVKESK come from the germline V gene. V gene TRBV14 combines with J gene TRBJ2-7; weak D call: TRBD2 (6 bases). The source is a man between 40 and 49 years old with acute COVID-19. What was sequenced was PBMCs or T cells enriched from blood (not recorded which). The chain's CDR3 is CASSPGWRGGTYEQYF. CDR3 nucleotide sequence: TGTGCCAGCAGCCCCGGCTGGAGGGGCGGAACCTACGAGCAGTACTTC.